The source of this TCR beta chain is a study of T cells in Graves' hyperthyroidism and ophthalmopathy. Whole-study context: Peripheral blood was obtained at initial diagnosis, preceding any treatment.

TCR beta CDR3 regions were amplified from RNA. The HTBI primer set drove a first-round RT-PCR of the TCR CDR3. MiXCR was run by TCRdb on the multiplex PCR reads, yielding one entry per CDR3 protein. Here the sample spans 640,000 or so distinct CDR3 sequences, roughly 14% being singletons. This clonotype was seen repeatedly, ten times or more. Fresh peripheral blood, roughly 9.8 ml of it, supplied the PBMCs. Trimming removed 11 bases from V and 3 bases from J, with 16 bases in between. Germline assignment: CDR1 ENHRY and CDR2 SYGVKD. The CDR3 has 13 amino acids. Input material: blood. V gene TRBV10-3 combines with J gene TRBJ1-1; TRBD1 is a possible D gene (6 bases). The clonotype comes from a woman aged 40 to 55 with Graves' ophthalmopathy. The CDR3 region is CASGGLGDTEAFF. The DNA of the CDR3 is TGTGCCTCCGGGGGCCTAGGGGACACTGAAGCTTTCTTT.